This T cell receptor (beta chain) is drawn from a study of blood T cell repertoires in COVID-19. Study details: Samples representing acute and convalescent COVID-19 were sourced from the United States, Italy and Spain. In each case, the material was cDNA or gDNA derived from T cells, B-cell-depleted T cells, or PBMCs.

Under the authors' procedure: Quantification of nucleated cells was approximated via reference gene primer amplification. The protocol was immunoSEQ multiplex PCR, while the TCRdb copy is restricted to in-frame clones and leaves out a portion. D and trimming were read from the DNA, whereas the V and J calls and clone size are those reported in that table. The sample comprises some 120,000 clones, more than 75% of which are singletons, and around 4.2% rests with the top ten. V shed 2 bases and J shed 2 bases, with 9 bases lying between them. From germline, CDR1 is SGHTA and CDR2 FQGTGA. The CDR3 totals 15 residues.

What was sequenced was peripheral blood. The rearrangement links TRBV7-3 to TRBJ2-2, with D tentatively TRBD1 (6 bases). This clonotype originated in a man in his sixties with acute or convalescent COVID-19. CDR3 sequence reads: CASSLDGTNTGELFF. The DNA of the CDR3 is TGTGCCAGCAGCTTAGACGGGACAAACACCGGGGAGCTGTTTTTT.